Sequencing of this T cell receptor beta chain was carried out in a study of shared clonotypes between healthy human individuals. Study background: The donor pool was made up of a couple of women and three men aged 18 to 49.

V was shortened by 1 base and J by 7 bases, with 7 bases between the two germline ends. The CDR3 runs to 13 residues. Germline V CDR1 and CDR2: MGHDK, SYGVNS. Across several immunoSEQ plates, the genomic DNA of each subset was split evenly. Only in-frame clones appear in the TCRdb table, and some are missing; sequencing was by immunoSEQ multiplex PCR. The repertoire consists of roughly 500,000 clones, with roughly 95% occurring once and the leading ten covering about 0.067%. Each of the donors was a healthy adult who was HIV-negative and had not had a recent acute infection or vaccination. Those who donated, Caucasian adults without exception, all lived in Nashville, Tennessee.

V usage is TRBV25-1 and J usage is TRBJ1-4; perhaps TRBD1 as D (5 bases). This TCR came from a woman aged 25 to 39 in good health. Sequences were obtained from naive CD4+ T cells sorted from blood. Subset denoted: CD45RA+ positively selected. The CDR3, as DNA: TGTGCCAGCAGTGAATTCAGGGCTGAAAAACTGTTTTTT. It is translated as CASSEFRAEKLFF.